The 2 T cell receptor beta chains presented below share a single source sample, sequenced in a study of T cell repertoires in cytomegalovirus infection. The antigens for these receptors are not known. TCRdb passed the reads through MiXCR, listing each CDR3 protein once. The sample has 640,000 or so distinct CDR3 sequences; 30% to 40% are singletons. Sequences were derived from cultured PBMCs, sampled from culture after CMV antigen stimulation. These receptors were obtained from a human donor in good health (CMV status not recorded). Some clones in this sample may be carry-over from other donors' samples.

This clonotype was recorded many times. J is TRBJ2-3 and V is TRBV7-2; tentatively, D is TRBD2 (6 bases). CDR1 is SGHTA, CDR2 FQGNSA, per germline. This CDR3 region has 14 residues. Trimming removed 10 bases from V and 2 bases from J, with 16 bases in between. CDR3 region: CATRTSSVTDTQYF. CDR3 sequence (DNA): TGTGCCACCCGAACGTCTAGCGTCACAGATACGCAGTATTTT.

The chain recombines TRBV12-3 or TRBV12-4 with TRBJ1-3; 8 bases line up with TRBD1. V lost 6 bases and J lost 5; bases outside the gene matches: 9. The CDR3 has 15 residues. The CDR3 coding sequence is TGTGCCAGCAGACCTCAGGGGGCCAATCGAAACACCATATATTTT. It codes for CASRPQGANRNTIYF.